This T cell receptor beta chain derives from a study of T cell repertoires in cytomegalovirus infection. Study-level information: Public TCR beta signature analysis indicated the presence of both CMV infection and matching HLA type.

Germline CDR1 is LNHDA and CDR2 is SQIVND (reference sequence). The CDR3 has 14 amino acids. With 9 bases clipped from V and 7 bases from J, the junction kept 11 bases outside the gene matches. TCRdb redid the calling of the reads with MiXCR, one entry per CDR3 protein. This sample yields under 70,000 distinct CDR3 sequences, of which about a third are seen a single time; approximately 70% belongs to the top ten. As concerns this clonotype: Its antigen is undetermined.

This receptor was taken from a human donor in good health (CMV status not recorded). Some clones in this sample may be carry-over from other donors' samples. Source material: PBMCs, sequenced either directly or after in vitro stimulation (not recorded which). The chain recombines TRBV19 with TRBJ1-1; 10 bases align to TRBD1. The CDR3 loop is CASRAWDRGNEAFF. The CDR3 DNA sequence: TGTGCCAGCCGTGCGTGGGACAGGGGAAATGAAGCTTTCTTT.